These T cell receptor beta chains were read from a single sample in a study of immune heterogeneity within non-small cell lung tumors. Each CDR3 protein gets one entry after TCRdb re-called the multiplex PCR reads with MiXCR. The table lists several thousand distinct CDR3 sequences, around 49% of them singletons. The sample consisted of lung tumor tissue. These receptors were collected from a man between 65 and 85 years old with non-small cell lung cancer. CDR3s include the opening cysteine and the closing phenylalanine or tryptophan. The D gene is left open where the match is weak. Size is stated for part of the rows, as once, few or many counts, or as a class when the clone is expanded.

V gene,clone size,J gene,D gene,CDR3 protein,CDR3 DNA
TRBV20-1,.,TRBJ2-1,.,CSARPWRNYNEQFF,TGCAGTGCCCGCCCCTGGCGGAACTACAATGAGCAGTTCTTC
TRBV6-1,.,TRBJ2-5,.,CASRGQGLETQYF,TGTGCCAGCAGAGGCCAGGGTTTAGAGACCCAGTACTTC
TRBV6-2/TRBV6-3,.,TRBJ2-1,TRBD2,CASRAWTSGKYKFF,TGTGCCAGCAGGGCCTGGACTAGCGGGAAGTATAAGTTCTTC
TRBV6-1,few,TRBJ2-7,TRBD2,CASRGSGNSSYEQYF,TGTGCCAGCAGGGGGAGCGGGAATAGCTCCTACGAGCAGTACTTC
TRBV6-2/TRBV6-3,.,TRBJ2-1,TRBD2,CASVDPQTSSNNEQFF,TGTGCCAGCGTTGACCCCCAGACTAGCTCTAACAATGAGCAGTTCTTC
TRBV28,.,TRBJ1-2,.,CASSLQGSYGYTF,TGTGCCAGCAGTTTACAGGGGTCCTATGGCTACACCTTC
TRBV9,.,TRBJ2-7,.,CASSNHLGEQYF,TGTGCCAGCAGCAACCACCTGGGGGAGCAGTACTTC
TRBV19,.,TRBJ1-1,.,CASSFTGSANTEAFF,TGTGCCAGTAGTTTCACAGGGTCCGCGAACACTGAAGCTTTCTTT
TRBV10-3,.,TRBJ1-1,.,CAIRDRNTEAFF,TGTGCCATCAGAGACAGGAACACTGAAGCTTTCTTT
TRBV7-9,.,TRBJ2-7,.,CASSLGRYEQYF,TGTGCCAGCAGCTTAGGTCGCTACGAGCAGTACTTC
TRBV3-1,few,TRBJ2-7,TRBD1,CASSQTGQVNEQYF,TGTGCCAGCAGCCAAACGGGACAGGTAAACGAGCAGTACTTC
TRBV6-1,.,TRBJ2-7,.,CASRLRSEQYF,TGTGCCAGCAGGCTGAGGAGTGAGCAGTACTTC
TRBV27,.,TRBJ1-6,TRBD1,CASSNRQGNSPLHF,TGTGCCAGCAGCAATCGACAGGGGAATTCACCCCTCCACTTT
TRBV7-3,.,TRBJ2-5,.,CASSLFQGETQYF,TGTGCCAGCAGCTTATTTCAAGGAGAGACCCAGTACTTC
TRBV18,.,TRBJ2-5,.,CASSPDGNQETQYF,TGTGCCAGCTCACCAGACGGGAACCAAGAGACCCAGTACTTC
TRBV30,few,TRBJ1-4,.,CAWTQGRGEKLFF,TGTGCCTGGACCCAAGGTCGGGGTGAAAAACTGTTTTTT
TRBV20-1,.,TRBJ2-7,.,CSMPRAPAYEQYF,TGCAGTATGCCCCGGGCCCCCGCCTACGAGCAGTACTTC
TRBV7-9,.,TRBJ1-2,.,CASSSSRGGYTF,TGTGCCAGCAGCTCCAGCAGGGGCGGCTACACCTTC
TRBV20-1,.,TRBJ2-1,.,CSAQLGTANNEQFF,TGCAGTGCTCAACTTGGGACGGCAAACAATGAGCAGTTCTTC
TRBV2,.,TRBJ2-3,.,CASSEAWARSDTQYF,TGTGCCAGCAGTGAAGCATGGGCCCGCTCAGATACGCAGTATTTT
TRBV6-1,.,TRBJ2-1,.,CASSRTPYNEQFF,TGTGCCAGCAGTCGGACACCTTACAATGAGCAGTTCTTC
TRBV7-2,.,TRBJ2-3,.,CASSRGMDTDTQYF,TGTGCCAGCAGCCGGGGAATGGACACAGATACGCAGTATTTT
TRBV28,large,TRBJ1-4,.,CASSRRLLSEKLFF,TGTGCCAGCAGTCGGCGCCTTCTCAGTGAAAAACTGTTTTTT
TRBV6-1,.,TRBJ1-6,.,CASMGVLGSPLHF,TGTGCCAGCATGGGCGTTTTAGGATCACCCCTCCACTTT
TRBV7-9,.,TRBJ2-2,TRBD1,CAIGGQGTGELFF,TGTGCCATTGGGGGACAGGGGACCGGGGAGCTGTTTTTT
TRBV27,.,TRBJ2-3,.,CASRTARSTDTQYF,TGTGCCAGCCGGACAGCACGATCCACAGATACGCAGTATTTT
TRBV6-1,few,TRBJ2-3,.,CASSKGRSTVDTQYF,TGTGCCAGCAGTAAGGGGCGGTCAACGGTAGATACGCAGTATTTT
TRBV3-1,few,TRBJ1-1,.,CASSLQQNTEAFF,TGTGCCAGCAGCCTACAGCAGAACACTGAAGCTTTCTTT
TRBV4-1,.,TRBJ2-6,TRBD2,CASSQTPGLAVYSGANVLTF,TGCGCCAGCAGCCAGACCCCGGGACTAGCCGTTTACTCTGGGGCCAACGTCCTGACTTTC
TRBV30,.,TRBJ2-7,.,CAWSVLQGSYEQYF,TGTGCCTGGAGTGTACTCCAGGGGTCCTACGAGCAGTACTTC
TRBV6-1,.,TRBJ1-2,.,CASSEGVKGYYGYTF,TGTGCCAGCAGTGAAGGGGTAAAGGGTTACTATGGCTACACCTTC
TRBV10-3,.,TRBJ2-7,TRBD2,CAISGLAGGPGVYEQYF,TGTGCCATCAGCGGACTAGCGGGAGGCCCGGGAGTCTACGAGCAGTACTTC
TRBV20-1,.,TRBJ2-4,.,CSATPALAKNIQYF,TGCAGTGCTACTCCGGCGTTAGCCAAAAACATTCAGTACTTC
TRBV20-1,few,TRBJ1-1,.,CSAPTGPTEAFF,TGCAGTGCCCCCACAGGGCCAACTGAAGCTTTCTTT
TRBV20-1,.,TRBJ1-2,.,CSAKTGGYTF,TGCAGTGCCAAGACTGGCGGCTACACCTTC
TRBV5-6,.,TRBJ1-1,TRBD1,CASSLGIDRVGTEAFF,TGTGCCAGCAGCTTGGGGATAGACAGGGTCGGGACTGAAGCTTTCTTT
TRBV7-6,.,TRBJ2-1,.,CASSLAVGFPNEQFF,TGTGCCAGCAGCTTAGCGGTGGGTTTCCCCAATGAGCAGTTCTTC
TRBV12-3/TRBV12-4,few,TRBJ2-5,.,CASSSSLASETQYF,TGTGCCAGCAGCTCCAGCTTAGCAAGTGAGACCCAGTACTTC
TRBV6-5,.,TRBJ1-2,.,CASSYSMRGNGYTF,TGTGCCAGCAGTTACTCGATGAGGGGAAATGGCTACACCTTC
TRBV9,few,TRBJ2-1,.,CASSPQSGSYNEQFF,TGCGCCAGCAGCCCACAGTCGGGATCCTACAATGAGCAGTTCTTC
TRBV27,few,TRBJ2-1,.,CASSLRSSYNEQFF,TGTGCCAGCAGTTTAAGGAGCTCCTACAATGAGCAGTTCTTC
TRBV24-1,.,TRBJ2-2,.,CASQGGTGELFF,TGTGCCTCCCAGGGGGGCACCGGGGAGCTGTTTTTT
TRBV7-9,few,TRBJ1-2,.,CASSSGWGYTF,TGTGCCAGCAGCTCGGGGTGGGGTTACACCTTC
TRBV27,once,TRBJ2-1,.,CASSFFVGPVRNAQFF,TGTGCCAGCAGCTTTTTTGTTGGGCCGGTCCGCAACGCGCAGTTCTTC
TRBV7-6,.,TRBJ2-3,.,CASSLYWGRGYDTQYF,TGTGCCAGCAGCTTATATTGGGGCCGGGGGTATGATACGCAGTATTTT